The rows below give T cell receptor beta chains drawn from one sample of a study of T cells in Graves' hyperthyroidism and ophthalmopathy. TCRdb re-derived calls from the multiplex PCR reads in MiXCR, one entry per CDR3 protein. Among approximately 400,000 distinct CDR3 sequences, approximately 25% were seen once, and the ten largest hold around four fifths. Material: blood. The receptors originated from a man in his fifties with Graves' hyperthyroidism. CDR3s include the opening cysteine and the closing phenylalanine or tryptophan. Part of the rows lack a size; the others show once, few, many or a class for expanded clones.

j_call | v_call | clone_size | cdr3_aa
TRBJ1-2 | TRBV5-1 | few | CASGGGPRGYGYTF
TRBJ2-7 | TRBV2 | . | CASSYPTSGRYEQYF
TRBJ1-2 | TRBV11-2 | . | CASSLVTTGYTF
TRBJ2-3 | TRBV2 | . | CASTFQGQGGDTQYF
TRBJ2-7 | TRBV28 | . | CASSSGTGHLEQYF
TRBJ1-1 | TRBV12-3/TRBV12-4 | few | CASIDRVGTEAFF
TRBJ2-3 | TRBV6-1 | . | CASSEGRGTDTQYF
TRBJ1-4 | TRBV27 | . | CASSFRGGYEKLFF
TRBJ1-4 | TRBV10-1 | . | CASSESGGEKLFF
TRBJ2-1 | TRBV7-2 | few | CASSRSGRASGEQFF
TRBJ1-2 | TRBV9 | . | CASSVGTGGDYGYTF
TRBJ2-3 | TRBV7-2 | many | CASSSGDSTDTQYF
TRBJ2-1 | TRBV18 | . | CASSPLLEVAGVDEQFF
TRBJ1-1 | TRBV5-6 | . | CASSLGGTGKNTEAFF
TRBJ2-6 | TRBV19 | few | CASSRWNSGANVLTF
TRBJ2-1 | TRBV10-3 | few | CAIGVTSGYNEQFF
TRBJ2-3 | TRBV10-3 | . | CAISERDYSTDTQYF
TRBJ2-2 | TRBV11-1 | few | CASSPSGGLAGKAGELFF
TRBJ2-1 | TRBV5-1 | few | CASSLVGQSEQFF
TRBJ2-5 | TRBV6-1 | many | CASRPRTSGSQYQETQYF
TRBJ1-1 | TRBV20-1 | many | CSARDWGTANTEAFF
TRBJ2-1 | TRBV5-4 | . | CASSLAGERNEQFF
TRBJ2-1 | TRBV5-1 | . | CASSLVASGTYNEQFF
TRBJ2-1 | TRBV12-3/TRBV12-4 | . | CASSFQERNEQFF
TRBJ2-5 | TRBV20-1 | few | CSAPRVKTQYF
TRBJ1-5 | TRBV19 | . | CASSIEPSNQPQHF
TRBJ2-5 | TRBV19 | few | CASSIDHMYQETQYF
TRBJ1-2 | TRBV24-1 | once | CATSDGQEENGYTF
TRBJ2-3 | TRBV27 | many | CASSFVGLAASSTQYF
TRBJ2-5 | TRBV4-1 | . | CASSQDGLALETQYF
TRBJ1-6 | TRBV29-1 | . | CSASFGIGNSPLHF
TRBJ2-4 | TRBV18 | few | CASSRTGENIQYF
TRBJ2-3 | TRBV20-1 | few | CSAPKTTLGQYF
TRBJ1-1 | TRBV28 | many | CASSLFRQGGAEAFF
TRBJ2-1 | TRBV11-2 | many | CASRQLAGAVGNEQFF
TRBJ2-7 | TRBV5-1 | . | CASSLLVEQYF
TRBJ2-6 | TRBV7-2 | . | CASSLVGTGFGANVLTF
TRBJ2-7 | TRBV7-9 | . | CASSETGEQYF
TRBJ2-2 | TRBV20-1 | few | CSASNPGTSVTGELFF
TRBJ2-7 | TRBV19 | . | CASSSFSGRAVHEQYF
TRBJ2-2 | TRBV20-1 | . | CSAEGQASGELFF
TRBJ2-1 | TRBV7-3 | . | CASSLTFTSGPYNEQFF
TRBJ2-3 | TRBV6-1 | . | CASSELASGRAIDTQYF
TRBJ2-3 | TRBV5-1 | . | CASSPLGQGGTDTQYF
TRBJ2-1 | TRBV29-1 | once | CSVEAGDSYNEQFF
TRBJ2-1 | TRBV3-1 | . | CASSQAGLASRNEQFF
TRBJ1-1 | TRBV6-5 | . | CASSYQNTEAFF
TRBJ2-5 | TRBV7-3 | many | CASSQGEGQETQYF
TRBJ2-2 | TRBV2 | few | CASSEDERGTGELFF
TRBJ2-7 | TRBV20-1 | many | CSAPRGQGGEQYF
TRBJ1-6 | TRBV6-1 | . | CASSPGQGNSPLHF
TRBJ2-5 | TRBV7-2 | many | CASSLAWRDGEETQYF
TRBJ2-1 | TRBV10-2 | . | CASSETGGGSYNEQFF
TRBJ2-3 | TRBV7-2 | many | CASSSPGLAKDTQYF
TRBJ1-4 | TRBV30 | many | CAWSGQGALGKLFF
TRBJ2-7 | TRBV3-1 | . | CASSRGLASSYEQYF
TRBJ2-5 | TRBV10-3 | . | CAISVGSERETQYF
TRBJ2-3 | TRBV5-1 | . | CASSLADDSATDTQYF
TRBJ2-5 | TRBV7-2 | few | CASSPDRGRSETQYF